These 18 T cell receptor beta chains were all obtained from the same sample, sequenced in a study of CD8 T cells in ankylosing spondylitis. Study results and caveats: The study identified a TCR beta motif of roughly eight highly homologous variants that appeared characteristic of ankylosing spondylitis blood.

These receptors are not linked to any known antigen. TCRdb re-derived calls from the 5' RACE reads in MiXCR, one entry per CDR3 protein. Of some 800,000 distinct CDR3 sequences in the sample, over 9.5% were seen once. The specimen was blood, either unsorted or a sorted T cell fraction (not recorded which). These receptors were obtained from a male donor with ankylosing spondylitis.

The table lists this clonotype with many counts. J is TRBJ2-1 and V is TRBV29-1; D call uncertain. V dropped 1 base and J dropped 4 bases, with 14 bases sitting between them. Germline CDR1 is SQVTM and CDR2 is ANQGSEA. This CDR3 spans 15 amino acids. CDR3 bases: TGCAGCGTTGAAGGTTGGGGTAGCAGATACAATGAGCAGTTCTTC. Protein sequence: CSVEGWGSRYNEQFF.

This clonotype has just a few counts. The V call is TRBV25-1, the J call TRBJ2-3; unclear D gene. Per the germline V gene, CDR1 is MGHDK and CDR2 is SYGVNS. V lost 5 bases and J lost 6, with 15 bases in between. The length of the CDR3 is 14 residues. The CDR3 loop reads CASSYPGRTDTQYF. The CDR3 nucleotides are TGTGCCAGCAGTTACCCGGGTCGGACCGATACGCAGTATTTT.

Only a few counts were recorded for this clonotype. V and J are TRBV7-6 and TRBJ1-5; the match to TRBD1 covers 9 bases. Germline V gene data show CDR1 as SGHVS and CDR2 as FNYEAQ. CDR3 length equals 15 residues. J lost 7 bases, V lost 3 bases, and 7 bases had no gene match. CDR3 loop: CASSFRQGVDQPQHF. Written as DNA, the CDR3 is TGTGCCAGCAGCTTCCGACAGGGGGTTGACCAGCCCCAGCATTTT.

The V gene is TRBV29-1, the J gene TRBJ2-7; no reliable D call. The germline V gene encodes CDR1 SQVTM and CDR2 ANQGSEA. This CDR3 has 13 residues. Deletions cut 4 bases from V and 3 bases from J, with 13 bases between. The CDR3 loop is CSVVVPLIYEQYF. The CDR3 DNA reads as TGCAGCGTTGTCGTACCGCTAATCTACGAGCAGTACTTC.

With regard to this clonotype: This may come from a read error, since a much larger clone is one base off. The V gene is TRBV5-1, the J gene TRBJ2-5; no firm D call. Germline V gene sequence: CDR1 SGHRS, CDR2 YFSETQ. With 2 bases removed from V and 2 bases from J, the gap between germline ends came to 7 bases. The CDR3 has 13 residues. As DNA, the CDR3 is TGCGCCAGCAGCTTCGACTGGCAAGAGACCCAGTACTTC. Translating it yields CASSFDWQETQYF.

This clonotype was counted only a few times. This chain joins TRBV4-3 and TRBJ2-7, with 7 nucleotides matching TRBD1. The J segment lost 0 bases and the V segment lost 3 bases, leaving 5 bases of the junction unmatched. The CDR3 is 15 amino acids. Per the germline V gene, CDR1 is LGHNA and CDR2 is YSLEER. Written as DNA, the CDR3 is TGCGCCAGCAGCCAGGGGACAGCCTACTCCTACGAGCAGTACTTC. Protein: CASSQGTAYSYEQYF.

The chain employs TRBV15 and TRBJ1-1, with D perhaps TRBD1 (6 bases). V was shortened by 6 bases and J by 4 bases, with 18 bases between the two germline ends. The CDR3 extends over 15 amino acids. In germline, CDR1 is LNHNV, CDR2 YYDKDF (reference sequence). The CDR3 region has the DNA TGTGCCACCAGGGCGAGGGGGGGTACAGCCACTGAAGCTTTCTTT. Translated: CATRARGGTATEAFF.

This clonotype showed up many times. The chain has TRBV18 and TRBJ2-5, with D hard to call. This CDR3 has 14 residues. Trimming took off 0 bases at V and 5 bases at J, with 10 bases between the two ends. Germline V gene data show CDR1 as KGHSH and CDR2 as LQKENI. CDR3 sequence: CASSPPRSRETQYF. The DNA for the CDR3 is TGTGCCAGCTCACCACCGAGATCTAGGGAGACCCAGTACTTC.

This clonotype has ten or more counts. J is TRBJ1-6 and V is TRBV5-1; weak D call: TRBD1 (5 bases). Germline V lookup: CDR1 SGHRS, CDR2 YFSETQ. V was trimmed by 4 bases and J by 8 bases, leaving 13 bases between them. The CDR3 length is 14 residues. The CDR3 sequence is CASSVGGLDSPLHF. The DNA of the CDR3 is TGCGCCAGCAGCGTCGGGGGTCTGGATTCACCCCTCCACTTT.

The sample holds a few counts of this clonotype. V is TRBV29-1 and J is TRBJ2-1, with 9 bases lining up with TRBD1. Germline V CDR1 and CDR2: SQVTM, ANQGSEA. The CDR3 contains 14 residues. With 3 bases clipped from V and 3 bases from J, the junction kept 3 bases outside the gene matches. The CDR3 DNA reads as TGCAGCGTTGACGGGGGACAGGGCTACAATGAGCAGTTCTTC. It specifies CSVDGGQGYNEQFF.

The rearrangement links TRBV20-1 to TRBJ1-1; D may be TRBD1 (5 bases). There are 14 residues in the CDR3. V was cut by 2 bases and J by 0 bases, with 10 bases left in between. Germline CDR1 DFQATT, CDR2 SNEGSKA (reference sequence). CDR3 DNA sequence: TGCAGTGCTAGAAAGGGGCCCATGAACACTGAAGCTTTCTTT. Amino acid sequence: CSARKGPMNTEAFF.

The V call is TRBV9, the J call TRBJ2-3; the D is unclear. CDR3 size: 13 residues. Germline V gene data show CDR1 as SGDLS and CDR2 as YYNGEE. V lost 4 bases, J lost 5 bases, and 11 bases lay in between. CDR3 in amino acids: CASSTRYLDTQYF. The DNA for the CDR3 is TGTGCCAGCAGCACCCGTTATTTAGATACGCAGTATTTT.

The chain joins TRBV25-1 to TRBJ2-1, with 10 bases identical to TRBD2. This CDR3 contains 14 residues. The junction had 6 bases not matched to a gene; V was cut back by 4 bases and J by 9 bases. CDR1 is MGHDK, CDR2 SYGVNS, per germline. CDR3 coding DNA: TGTGCCAGCAGTGTTAGCGGGGGGCATGGTGAGCAGTTCTTC. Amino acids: CASSVSGGHGEQFF.

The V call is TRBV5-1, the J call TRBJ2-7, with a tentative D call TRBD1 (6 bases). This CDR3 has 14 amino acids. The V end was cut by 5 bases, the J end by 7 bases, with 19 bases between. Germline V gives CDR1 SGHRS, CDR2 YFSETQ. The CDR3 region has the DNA TGCGCCAGCAGAGGCCAGACAGGCTCCCGGGAGCAGTACTTC. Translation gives CASRGQTGSREQYF.

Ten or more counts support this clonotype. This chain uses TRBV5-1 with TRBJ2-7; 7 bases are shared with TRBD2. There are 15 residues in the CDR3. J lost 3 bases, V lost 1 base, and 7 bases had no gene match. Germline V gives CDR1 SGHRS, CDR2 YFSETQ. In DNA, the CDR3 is TGCGCCAGCAGCTTGTATGCGGGGGAGGGCTACGAGCAGTACTTC. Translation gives CASSLYAGEGYEQYF.

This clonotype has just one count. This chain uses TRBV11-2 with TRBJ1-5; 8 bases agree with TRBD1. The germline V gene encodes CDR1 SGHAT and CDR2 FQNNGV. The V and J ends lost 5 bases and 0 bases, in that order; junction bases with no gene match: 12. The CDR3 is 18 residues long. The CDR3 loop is CASSAHPGTGYSNQPQHF. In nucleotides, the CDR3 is TGTGCCAGCAGCGCCCACCCCGGGACAGGTTATAGCAATCAGCCCCAGCATTTT.

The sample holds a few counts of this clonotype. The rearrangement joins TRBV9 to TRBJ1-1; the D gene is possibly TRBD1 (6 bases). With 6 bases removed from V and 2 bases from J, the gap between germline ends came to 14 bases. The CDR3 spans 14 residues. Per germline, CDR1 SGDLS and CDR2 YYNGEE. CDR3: CASMRGRVNTEAFF. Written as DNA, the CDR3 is TGTGCCAGCATGAGGGGGAGGGTAAACACTGAAGCTTTCTTT.

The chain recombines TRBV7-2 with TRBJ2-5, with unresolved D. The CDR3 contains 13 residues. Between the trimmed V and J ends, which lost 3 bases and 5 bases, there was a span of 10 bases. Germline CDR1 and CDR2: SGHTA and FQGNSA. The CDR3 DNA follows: TGTGCCAGCAGCTTCCACCCGGAGGAGACCCAGTACTTC. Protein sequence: CASSFHPEETQYF.